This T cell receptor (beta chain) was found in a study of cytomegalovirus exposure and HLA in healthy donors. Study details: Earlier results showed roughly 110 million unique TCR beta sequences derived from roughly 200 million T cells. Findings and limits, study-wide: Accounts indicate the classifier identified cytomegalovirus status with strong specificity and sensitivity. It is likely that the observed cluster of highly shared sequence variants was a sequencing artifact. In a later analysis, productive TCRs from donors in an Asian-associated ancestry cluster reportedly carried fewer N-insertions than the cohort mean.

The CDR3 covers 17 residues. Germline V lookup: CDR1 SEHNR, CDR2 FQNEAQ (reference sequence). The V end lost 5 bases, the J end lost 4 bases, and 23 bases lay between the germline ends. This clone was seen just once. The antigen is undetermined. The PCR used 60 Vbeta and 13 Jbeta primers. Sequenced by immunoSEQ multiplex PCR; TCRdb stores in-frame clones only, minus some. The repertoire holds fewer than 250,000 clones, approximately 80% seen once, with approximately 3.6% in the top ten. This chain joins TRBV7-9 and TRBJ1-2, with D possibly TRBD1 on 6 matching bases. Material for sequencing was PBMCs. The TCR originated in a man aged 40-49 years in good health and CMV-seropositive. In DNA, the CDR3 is TGTGCCAGCAGCCGGGCGGGGGCCAACGCCCTAGGCTATGGCTACACCTTC. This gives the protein CASSRAGANALGYGYTF.